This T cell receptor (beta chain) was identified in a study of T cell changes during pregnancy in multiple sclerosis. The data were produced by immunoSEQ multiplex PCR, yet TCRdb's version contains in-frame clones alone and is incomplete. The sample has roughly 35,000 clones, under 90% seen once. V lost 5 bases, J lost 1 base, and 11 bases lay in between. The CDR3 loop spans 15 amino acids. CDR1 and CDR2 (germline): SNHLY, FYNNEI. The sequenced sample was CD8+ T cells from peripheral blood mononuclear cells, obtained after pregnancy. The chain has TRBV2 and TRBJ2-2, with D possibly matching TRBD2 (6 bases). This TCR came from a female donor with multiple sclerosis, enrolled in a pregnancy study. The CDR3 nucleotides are TGTGCCAGCAGTAGTGTCGGGGGGAACACCGGGGAGCTGTTTTTT. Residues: CASSSVGGNTGELFF.